Sequencing of this TCR beta chain was carried out in a study of T-cell memory formation after mild COVID-19. Germline values: CDR1 SGHAT, CDR2 FQNNGV. This CDR3 is 17 amino acids long. V dropped 2 bases and J dropped 4; count of bases not matched to a gene: 5. Using its own MiXCR run on the 5' RACE reads, TCRdb lists one record per CDR3 protein. The sample has some 300,000 distinct CDR3 sequences, more than 20% seen once; the top ten hold about 21%. Sequencing used PBMCs or a T cell subset sorted from them (not recorded which). This sequence originates from a young man who had mild COVID-19 (a few samples of this study predate the infection). Cell type and time point are not known. The rearrangement joins TRBV11-2 to TRBJ2-2; 12 bases are shared with TRBD2. This chain's CDR3 is CASSLRTSGDGTGELFF. Written as DNA, the CDR3 is TGTGCCAGCAGCTTACGGACTAGCGGGGATGGCACCGGGGAGCTGTTTTTT.